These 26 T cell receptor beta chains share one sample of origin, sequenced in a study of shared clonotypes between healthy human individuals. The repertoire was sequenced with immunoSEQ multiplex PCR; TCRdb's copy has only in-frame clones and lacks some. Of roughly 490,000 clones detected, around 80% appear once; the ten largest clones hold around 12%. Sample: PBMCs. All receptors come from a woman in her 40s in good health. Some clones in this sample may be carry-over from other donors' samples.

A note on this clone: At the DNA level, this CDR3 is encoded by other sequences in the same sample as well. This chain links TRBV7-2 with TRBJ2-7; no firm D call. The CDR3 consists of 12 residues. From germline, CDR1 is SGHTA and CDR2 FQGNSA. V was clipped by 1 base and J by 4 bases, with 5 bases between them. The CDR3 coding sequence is TGTGCCAGCAGCTTAGTTGGATACGAGCAGTACTTC. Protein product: CASSLVGYEQYF.

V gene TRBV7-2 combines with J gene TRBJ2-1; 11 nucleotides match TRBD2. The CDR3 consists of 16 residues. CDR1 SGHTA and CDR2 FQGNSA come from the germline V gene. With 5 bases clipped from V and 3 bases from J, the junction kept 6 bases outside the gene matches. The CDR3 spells CASSRLAGGNYNEQFF. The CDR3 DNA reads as TGTGCCAGCAGCCGTCTAGCGGGAGGCAACTACAATGAGCAGTTCTTC.

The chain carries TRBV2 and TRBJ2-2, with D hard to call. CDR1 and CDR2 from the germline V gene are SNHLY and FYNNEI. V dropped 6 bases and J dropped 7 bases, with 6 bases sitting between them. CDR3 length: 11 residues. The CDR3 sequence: CASSLNGELFF. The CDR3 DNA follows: TGTGCCAGCAGCCTTAACGGGGAGCTGTTTTTT.

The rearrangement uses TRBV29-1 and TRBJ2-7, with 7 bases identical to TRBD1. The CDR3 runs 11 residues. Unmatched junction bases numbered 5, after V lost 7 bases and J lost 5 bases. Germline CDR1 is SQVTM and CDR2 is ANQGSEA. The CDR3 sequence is CSGGQADEQYF. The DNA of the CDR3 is TGCAGCGGAGGACAGGCGGACGAGCAGTACTTC.

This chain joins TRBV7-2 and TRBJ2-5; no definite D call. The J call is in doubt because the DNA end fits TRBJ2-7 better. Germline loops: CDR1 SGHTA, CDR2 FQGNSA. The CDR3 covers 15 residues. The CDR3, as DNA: TGTGCCAGCAGCTTAGGCAGCCAGAGCTCCTACGAGCAGTACTTC. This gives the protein CASSLGSQSSYEQYF.

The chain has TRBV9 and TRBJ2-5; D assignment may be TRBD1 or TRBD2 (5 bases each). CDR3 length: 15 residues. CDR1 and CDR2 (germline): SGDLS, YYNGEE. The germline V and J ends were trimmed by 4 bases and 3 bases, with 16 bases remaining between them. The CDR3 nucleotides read TGTGCCAGCAGCCAGTCCCGGGACCGAAAAGAGACCCAGTACTTC. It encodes CASSQSRDRKETQYF.

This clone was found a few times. The CDR3 sequence is CASSPAGTSGDNEQFF. The CDR3 DNA sequence: TGTGCCAGCAGTCCCGCCGGGACTAGCGGGGACAATGAGCAGTTCTTC. The V gene is TRBV28, the J gene TRBJ2-1; 13 nucleotides agree with TRBD2. CDR1 MDHEN and CDR2 SYDVKM come from the germline V gene. J lost 5 bases, V lost 5 bases, and 6 bases had no gene match. The CDR3 sequence is 16 residues long. The entire variable domain, with the rest obtained from reference TRBV28 and TRBJ2-1, is as follows: DVKVTQSSRYLVKRTGEKVFLECVQDMDHENMFWYRQDPGLGLRLIYFSYDVKMKEKGDIPEGYSVSREKKERFSLILESASTNQTSMYLCASSPAGTSGDNEQFFGPGTRLTVL.

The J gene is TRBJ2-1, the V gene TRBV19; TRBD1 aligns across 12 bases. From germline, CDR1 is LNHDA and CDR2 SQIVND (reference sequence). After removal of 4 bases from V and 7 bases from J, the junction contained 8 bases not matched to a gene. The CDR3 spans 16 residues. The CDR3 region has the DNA TGTGCCAGTAGTAGCCCGGGACAGGGGGCGAGAAATGAGCAGTTCTTC. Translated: CASSSPGQGARNEQFF.

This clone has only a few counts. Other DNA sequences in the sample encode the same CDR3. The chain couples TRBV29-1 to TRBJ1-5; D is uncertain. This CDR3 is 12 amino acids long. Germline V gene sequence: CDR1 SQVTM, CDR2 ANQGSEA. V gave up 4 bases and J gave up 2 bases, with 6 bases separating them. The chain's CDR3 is CSVGSGNQPQHF. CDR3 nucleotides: TGCAGCGTTGGATCCGGCAATCAGCCCCAGCATTTT.

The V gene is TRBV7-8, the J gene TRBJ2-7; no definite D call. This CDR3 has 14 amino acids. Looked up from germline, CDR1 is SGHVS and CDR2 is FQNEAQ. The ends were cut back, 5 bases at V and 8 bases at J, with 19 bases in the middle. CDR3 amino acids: CASSPPYEQDQQYF. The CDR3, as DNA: TGTGCCAGCAGCCCCCCATACGAGCAGGACCAGCAGTACTTC.

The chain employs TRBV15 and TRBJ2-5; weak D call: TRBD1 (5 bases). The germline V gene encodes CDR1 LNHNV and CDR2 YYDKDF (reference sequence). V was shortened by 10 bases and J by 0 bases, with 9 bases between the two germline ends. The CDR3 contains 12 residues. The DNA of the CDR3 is TGTGCCATCCGACAGAACCAAGAGACCCAGTACTTC. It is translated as CAIRQNQETQYF.

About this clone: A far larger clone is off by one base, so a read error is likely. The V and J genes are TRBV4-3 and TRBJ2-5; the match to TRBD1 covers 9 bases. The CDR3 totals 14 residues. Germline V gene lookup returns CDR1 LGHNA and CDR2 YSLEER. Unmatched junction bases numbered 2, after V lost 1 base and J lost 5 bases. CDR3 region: CASSQGDRDETQYF. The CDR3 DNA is TGCGCCAGCAGCCAAGGGGACAGGGATGAGACCCAGTACTTC.

The chain's CDR3 is CARSLVLREHGICWADTQYF. DNA for the CDR3: TGTGCCAGAAGCTTGGTCTTACGGGAGCACGGCATTTGTTGGGCAGATACGCAGTATTTT. The chain links TRBV5-3 to TRBJ2-3, with D perhaps matching TRBD2 (6 bases). TRBV5-3 carries the ORF label, with uncertain function. This CDR3 is built from 20 residues. The ends were cut back, 0 bases at V and 4 bases at J, with 27 bases in the middle.

Here the CDR3 DNA reads TGTGCCAGCAGCTTAACCCGGGACACCTTTTACAATGAGCAGTTCTTC. This sequence encodes CASSLTRDTFYNEQFF. This rearrangement joins TRBV7-8 to TRBJ2-1, with a tentative D call TRBD1 (6 bases). This CDR3 comprises 16 residues. Deletions cut 2 bases from V and 4 bases from J, with 15 bases between. Germline V lookup: CDR1 SGHVS, CDR2 FQNEAQ.

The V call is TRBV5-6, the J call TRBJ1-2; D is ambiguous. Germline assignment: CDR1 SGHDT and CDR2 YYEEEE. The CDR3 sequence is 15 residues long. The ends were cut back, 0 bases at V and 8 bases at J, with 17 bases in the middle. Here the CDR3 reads CASSLVWERASGYTF. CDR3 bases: TGTGCCAGCAGCTTGGTTTGGGAGCGGGCTAGCGGCTACACCTTC.

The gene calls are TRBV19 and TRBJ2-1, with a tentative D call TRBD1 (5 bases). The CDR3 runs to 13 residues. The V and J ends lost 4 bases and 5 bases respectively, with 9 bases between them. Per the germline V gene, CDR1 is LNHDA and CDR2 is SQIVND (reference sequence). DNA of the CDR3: TGTGCCAGTAGTACCAGACAGAACAATGAGCAGTTCTTC. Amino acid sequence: CASSTRQNNEQFF.

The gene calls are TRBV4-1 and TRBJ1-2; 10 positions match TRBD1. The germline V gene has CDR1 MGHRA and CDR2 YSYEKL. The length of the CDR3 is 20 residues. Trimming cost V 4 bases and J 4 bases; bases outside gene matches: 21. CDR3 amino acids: CASSPLLSDRGRVGAYGYTF. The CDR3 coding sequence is TGCGCCAGCAGCCCTCTACTAAGCGACAGGGGGCGCGTGGGGGCCTATGGCTACACCTTC.

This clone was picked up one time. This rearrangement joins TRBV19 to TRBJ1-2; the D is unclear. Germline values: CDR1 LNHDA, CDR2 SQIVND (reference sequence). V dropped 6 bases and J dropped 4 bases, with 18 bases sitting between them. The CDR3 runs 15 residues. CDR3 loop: CASREMGQQVYGYTF. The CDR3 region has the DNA TGTGCCAGTAGGGAGATGGGCCAGCAGGTCTATGGCTACACCTTC.

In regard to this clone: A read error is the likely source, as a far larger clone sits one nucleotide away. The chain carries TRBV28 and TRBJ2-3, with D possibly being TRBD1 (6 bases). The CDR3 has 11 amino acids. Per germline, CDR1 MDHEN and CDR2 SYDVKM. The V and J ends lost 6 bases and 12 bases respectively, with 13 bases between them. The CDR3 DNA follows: TGTGCCAGCAGCGGACAGTACTCCCAGTATTTT. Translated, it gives CASSGQYSQYF.

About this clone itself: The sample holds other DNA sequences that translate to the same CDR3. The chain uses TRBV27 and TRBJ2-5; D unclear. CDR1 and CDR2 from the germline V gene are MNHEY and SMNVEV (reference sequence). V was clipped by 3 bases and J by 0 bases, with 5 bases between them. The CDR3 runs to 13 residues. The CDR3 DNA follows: TGTGCCAGCAGTTTCAAGTACCAAGAGACCCAGTACTTC. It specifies CASSFKYQETQYF.

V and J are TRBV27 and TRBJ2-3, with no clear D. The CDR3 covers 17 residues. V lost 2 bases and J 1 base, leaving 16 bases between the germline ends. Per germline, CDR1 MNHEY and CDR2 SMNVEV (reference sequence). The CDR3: CASSLRSPLRRTDTQYF. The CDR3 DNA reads TGTGCCAGCAGTTTACGGTCCCCGTTACGACGCACAGATACGCAGTATTTT.

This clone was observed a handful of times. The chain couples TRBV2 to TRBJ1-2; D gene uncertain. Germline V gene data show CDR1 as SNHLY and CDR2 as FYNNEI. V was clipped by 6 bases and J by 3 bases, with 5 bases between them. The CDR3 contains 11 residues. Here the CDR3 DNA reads TGTGCCAGCAGAGAATACTATGGCTACACCTTC. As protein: CASREYYGYTF.

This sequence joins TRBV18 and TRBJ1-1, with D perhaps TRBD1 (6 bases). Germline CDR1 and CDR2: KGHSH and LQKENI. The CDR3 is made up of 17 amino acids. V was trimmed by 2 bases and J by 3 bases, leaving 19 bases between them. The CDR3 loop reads CASSPTAWQGRDTEAFF. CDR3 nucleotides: TGTGCCAGCTCACCAACAGCCTGGCAGGGGAGGGACACTGAAGCTTTCTTT.

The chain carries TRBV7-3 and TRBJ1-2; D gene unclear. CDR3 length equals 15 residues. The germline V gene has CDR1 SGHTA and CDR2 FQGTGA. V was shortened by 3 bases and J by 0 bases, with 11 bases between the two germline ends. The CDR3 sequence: CASSLDPTSNYGYTF. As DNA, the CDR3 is TGTGCCAGCAGCTTGGACCCCACTTCTAACTATGGCTACACCTTC.

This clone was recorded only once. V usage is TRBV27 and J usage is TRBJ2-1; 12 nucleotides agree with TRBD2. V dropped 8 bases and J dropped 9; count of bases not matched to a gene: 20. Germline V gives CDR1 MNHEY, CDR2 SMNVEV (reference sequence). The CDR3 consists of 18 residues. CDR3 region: CASPTSPKLAGGPSEQFF. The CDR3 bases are TGTGCCAGCCCAACCTCCCCCAAACTAGCGGGAGGACCCAGTGAGCAGTTCTTC.

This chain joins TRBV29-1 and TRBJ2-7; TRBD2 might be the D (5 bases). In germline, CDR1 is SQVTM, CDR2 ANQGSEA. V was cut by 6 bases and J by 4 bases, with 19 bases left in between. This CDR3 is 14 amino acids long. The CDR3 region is CSVFDEGRWYEQYF. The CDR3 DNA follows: TGCAGCGTCTTTGACGAGGGCCGGTGGTACGAGCAGTACTTC.